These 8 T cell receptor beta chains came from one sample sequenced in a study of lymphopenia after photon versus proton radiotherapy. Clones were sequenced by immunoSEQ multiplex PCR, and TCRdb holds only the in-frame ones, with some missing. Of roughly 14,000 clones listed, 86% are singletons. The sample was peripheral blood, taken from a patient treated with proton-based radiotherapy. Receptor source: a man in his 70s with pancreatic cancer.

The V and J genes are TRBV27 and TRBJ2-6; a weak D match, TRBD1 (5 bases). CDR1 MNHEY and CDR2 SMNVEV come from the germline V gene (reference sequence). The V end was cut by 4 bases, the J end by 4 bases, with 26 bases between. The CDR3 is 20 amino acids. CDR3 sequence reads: CASSSSDNLLRARGANVLTF. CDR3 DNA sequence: TGTGCCAGCAGTTCCTCGGACAATCTCCTAAGGGCTAGGGGGGCCAACGTCCTGACTTTC. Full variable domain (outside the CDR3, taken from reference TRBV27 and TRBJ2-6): EAQVTQNPRYLITVTGKKLTVTCSQNMNHEYMSWYRQDPGLGLRQIYYSMNVEVTDKGDVPEGYKVSRKEKRNFPLILESPSPNQTSLYFCASSSSDNLLRARGANVLTFGAGSRLTVL.

This CDR3 reads CASRQDLQPQHF. The DNA of the CDR3 is TGTGCCAGCCGACAGGATCTTCAGCCCCAGCATTTT. The chain uses TRBV2 and TRBJ1-5, with a tentative D call TRBD1 (6 bases). The CDR3 loop spans 12 amino acids. Germline V gives CDR1 SNHLY, CDR2 FYNNEI. Trimming cost V 8 bases and J 6 bases, with 11 bases left between them.

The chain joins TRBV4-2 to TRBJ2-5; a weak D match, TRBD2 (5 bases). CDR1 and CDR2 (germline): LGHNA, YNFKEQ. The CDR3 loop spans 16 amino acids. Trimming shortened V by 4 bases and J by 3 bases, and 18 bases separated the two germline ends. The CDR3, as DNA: TGTGCCAGCAGCCCAATAATCTCGGGATTTGAAGAGACCCAGTACTTC. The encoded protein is CASSPIISGFEETQYF.

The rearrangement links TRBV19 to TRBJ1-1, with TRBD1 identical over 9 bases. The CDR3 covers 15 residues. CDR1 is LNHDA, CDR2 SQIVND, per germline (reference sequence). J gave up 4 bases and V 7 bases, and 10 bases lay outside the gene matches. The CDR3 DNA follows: TGTGCCAGTAATACCGGGACAGGGTGGGGCACTGAAGCTTTCTTT. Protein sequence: CASNTGTGWGTEAFF.

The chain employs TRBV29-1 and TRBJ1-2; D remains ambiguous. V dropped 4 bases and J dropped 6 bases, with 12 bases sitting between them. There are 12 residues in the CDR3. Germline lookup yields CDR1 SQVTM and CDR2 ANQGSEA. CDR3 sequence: CSVGQWEDGYTF. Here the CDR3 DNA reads TGCAGCGTTGGCCAGTGGGAGGATGGCTACACCTTC.

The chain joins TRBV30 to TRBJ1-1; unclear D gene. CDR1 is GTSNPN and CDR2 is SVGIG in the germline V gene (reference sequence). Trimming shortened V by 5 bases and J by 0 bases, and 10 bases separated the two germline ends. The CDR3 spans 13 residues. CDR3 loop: CAWGEVLNTEAFF. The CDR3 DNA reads TGTGCCTGGGGGGAGGTACTGAACACTGAAGCTTTCTTT.

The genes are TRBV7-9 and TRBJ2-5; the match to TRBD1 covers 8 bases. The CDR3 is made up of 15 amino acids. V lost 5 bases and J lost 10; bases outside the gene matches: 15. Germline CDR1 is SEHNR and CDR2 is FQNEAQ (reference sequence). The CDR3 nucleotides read TGTGCCAGCAGCCTGACAGGGGACCCGGTGGAGGTCCAGTACTTC. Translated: CASSLTGDPVEVQYF.

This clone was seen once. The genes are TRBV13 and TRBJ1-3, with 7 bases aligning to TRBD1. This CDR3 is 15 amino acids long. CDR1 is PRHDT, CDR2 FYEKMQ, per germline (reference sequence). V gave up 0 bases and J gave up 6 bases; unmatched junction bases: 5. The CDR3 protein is CASSLGWTGQNTIYF. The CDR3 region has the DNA TGTGCCAGCAGCTTAGGATGGACAGGACAAAACACCATATATTTT.